This TCR beta chain appears in the sequencing data of a study of blood T cell repertoires in COVID-19. Repertoires were generated with immunoSEQ multiplex PCR, while TCRdb's copy carries only in-frame clones and drops some. The sample lists fewer than 350,000 clones; about 83% were seen once. CDR3 length: 15 residues. V lost 6 bases and J 3 bases, leaving 14 bases between the germline ends. CDR1 and CDR2 (germline): MNHEY, SVGAGI. Sequenced input: PBMCs or T cells enriched from blood (not recorded which). The genes are TRBV6-5 and TRBJ2-2; TRBD1 is a possible D gene (6 bases). The sequence was obtained from a woman in her forties who had recovered from COVID-19. The CDR3 protein is CASSLRTEHTGELFF. Here the CDR3 DNA reads TGTGCCAGCAGCTTAAGGACAGAGCACACCGGGGAGCTGTTTTTT.